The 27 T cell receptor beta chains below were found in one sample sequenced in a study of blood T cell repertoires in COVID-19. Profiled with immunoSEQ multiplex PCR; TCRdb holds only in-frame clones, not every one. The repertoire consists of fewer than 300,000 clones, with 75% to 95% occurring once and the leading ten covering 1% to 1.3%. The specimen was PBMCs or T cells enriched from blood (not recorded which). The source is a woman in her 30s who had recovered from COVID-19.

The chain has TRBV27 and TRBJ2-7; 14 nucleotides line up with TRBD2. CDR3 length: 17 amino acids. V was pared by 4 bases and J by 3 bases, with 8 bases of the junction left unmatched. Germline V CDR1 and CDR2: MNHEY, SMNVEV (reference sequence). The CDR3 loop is CASSSGTSGSRGYEQYF. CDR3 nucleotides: TGTGCCAGCAGTTCCGGGACTAGCGGGAGTAGGGGCTACGAGCAGTACTTC.

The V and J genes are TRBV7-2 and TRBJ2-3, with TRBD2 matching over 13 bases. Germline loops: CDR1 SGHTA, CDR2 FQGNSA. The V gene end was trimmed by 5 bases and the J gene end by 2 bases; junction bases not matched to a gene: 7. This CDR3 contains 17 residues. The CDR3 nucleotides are TGTGCCAGCAGCGTTAGACTAGCGGGAGGCCACACAGATACGCAGTATTTT. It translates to CASSVRLAGGHTDTQYF.

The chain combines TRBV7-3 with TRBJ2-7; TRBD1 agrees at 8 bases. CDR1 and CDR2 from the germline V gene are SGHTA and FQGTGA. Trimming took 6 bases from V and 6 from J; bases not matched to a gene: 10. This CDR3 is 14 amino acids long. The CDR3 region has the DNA TGTGCCAGCAGAAGAACCGGGACAGGCGGCGAGCAGTACTTC. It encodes CASRRTGTGGEQYF.

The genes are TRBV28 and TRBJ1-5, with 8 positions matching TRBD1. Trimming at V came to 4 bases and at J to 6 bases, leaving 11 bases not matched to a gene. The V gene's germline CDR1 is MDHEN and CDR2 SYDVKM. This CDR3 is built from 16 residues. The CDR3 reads CASSSPDRAGGQPQHF. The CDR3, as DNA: TGTGCCAGCAGTTCCCCGGACAGGGCTGGAGGTCAGCCCCAGCATTTT.

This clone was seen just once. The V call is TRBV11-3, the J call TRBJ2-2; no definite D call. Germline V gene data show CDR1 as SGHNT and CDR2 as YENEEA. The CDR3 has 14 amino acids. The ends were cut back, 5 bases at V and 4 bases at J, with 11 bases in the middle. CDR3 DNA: TGTGCCAGCAGCCAGAAATTTCTCACCGGGGAGCTGTTTTTT. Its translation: CASSQKFLTGELFF.

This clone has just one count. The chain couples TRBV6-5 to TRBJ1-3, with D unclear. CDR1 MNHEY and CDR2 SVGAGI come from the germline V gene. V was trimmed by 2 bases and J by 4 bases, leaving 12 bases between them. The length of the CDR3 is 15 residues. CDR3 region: CASSYQYEAGNTIYF. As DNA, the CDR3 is TGTGCCAGCAGTTACCAGTACGAGGCGGGAAACACCATATATTTT.

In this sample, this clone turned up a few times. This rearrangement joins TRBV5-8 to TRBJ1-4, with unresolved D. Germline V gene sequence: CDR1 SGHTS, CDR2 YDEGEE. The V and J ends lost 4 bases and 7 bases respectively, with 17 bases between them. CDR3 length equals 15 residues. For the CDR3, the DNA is TGTGCCAGCAGCGAGTCTAGAGGATTGGGTGAAAAACTGTTTTTT. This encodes CASSESRGLGEKLFF.

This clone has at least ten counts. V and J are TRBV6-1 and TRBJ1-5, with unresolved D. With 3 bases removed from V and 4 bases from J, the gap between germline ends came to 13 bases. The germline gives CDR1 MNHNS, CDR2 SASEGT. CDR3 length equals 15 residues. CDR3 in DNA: TGTGCCAGCAGTGAGAGACTCCTTATTAATCAGCCCCAGCATTTT. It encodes CASSERLLINQPQHF.

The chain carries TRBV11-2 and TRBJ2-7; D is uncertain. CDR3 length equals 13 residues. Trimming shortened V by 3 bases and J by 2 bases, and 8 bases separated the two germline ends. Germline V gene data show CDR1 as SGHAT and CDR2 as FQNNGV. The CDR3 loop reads CASSFRAAYEQYF. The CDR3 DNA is TGTGCCAGCAGCTTCCGCGCCGCCTACGAGCAGTACTTC.

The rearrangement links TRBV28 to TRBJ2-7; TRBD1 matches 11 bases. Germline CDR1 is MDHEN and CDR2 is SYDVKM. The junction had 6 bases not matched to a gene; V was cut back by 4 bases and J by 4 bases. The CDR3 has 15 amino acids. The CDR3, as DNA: TGTGCCAGCAGTTCCGGGACAGGGGGGGATTACGAGCAGTACTTC. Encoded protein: CASSSGTGGDYEQYF.

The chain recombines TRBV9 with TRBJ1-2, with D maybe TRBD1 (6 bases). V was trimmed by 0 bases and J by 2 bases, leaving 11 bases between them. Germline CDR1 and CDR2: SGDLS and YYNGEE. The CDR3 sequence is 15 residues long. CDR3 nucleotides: TGTGCCAGCAGCGTAGAGGGCAGGGGAAACTATGGCTACACCTTC. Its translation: CASSVEGRGNYGYTF.

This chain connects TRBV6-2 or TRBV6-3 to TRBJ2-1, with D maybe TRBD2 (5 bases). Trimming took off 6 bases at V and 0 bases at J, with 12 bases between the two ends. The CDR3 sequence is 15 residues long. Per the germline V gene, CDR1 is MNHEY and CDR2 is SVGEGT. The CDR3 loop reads CASSLQGLSYNEQFF. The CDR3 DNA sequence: TGTGCCAGCAGCCTTCAAGGACTCTCCTACAATGAGCAGTTCTTC.

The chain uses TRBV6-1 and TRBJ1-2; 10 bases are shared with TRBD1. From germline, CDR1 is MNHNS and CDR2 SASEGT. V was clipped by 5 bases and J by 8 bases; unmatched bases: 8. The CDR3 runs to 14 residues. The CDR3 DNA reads TGTGCCAGCAGTCCGACCGGGACAGGGGAAGGCTACACCTTC. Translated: CASSPTGTGEGYTF.

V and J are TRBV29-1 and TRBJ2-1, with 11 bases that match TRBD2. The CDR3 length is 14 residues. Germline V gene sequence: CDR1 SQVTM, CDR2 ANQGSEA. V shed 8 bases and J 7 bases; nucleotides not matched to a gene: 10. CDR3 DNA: TGCAGCACATTAGCGGGAGGGACGGGTAATGAGCAGTTCTTC. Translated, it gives CSTLAGGTGNEQFF.

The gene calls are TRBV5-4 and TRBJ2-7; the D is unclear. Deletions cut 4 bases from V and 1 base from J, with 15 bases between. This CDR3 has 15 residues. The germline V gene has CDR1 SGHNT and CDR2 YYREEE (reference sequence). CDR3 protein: CASSKETRGSYEQYF. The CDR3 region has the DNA TGTGCCAGCAGCAAAGAGACCCGAGGTTCCTACGAGCAGTACTTC.

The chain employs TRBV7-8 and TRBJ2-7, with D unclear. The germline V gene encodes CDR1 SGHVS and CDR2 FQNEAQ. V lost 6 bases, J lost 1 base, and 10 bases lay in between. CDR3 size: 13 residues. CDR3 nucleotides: TGTGCCAGCAGGTTCGACGGGTCCTACGAGCAGTACTTC. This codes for CASRFDGSYEQYF.

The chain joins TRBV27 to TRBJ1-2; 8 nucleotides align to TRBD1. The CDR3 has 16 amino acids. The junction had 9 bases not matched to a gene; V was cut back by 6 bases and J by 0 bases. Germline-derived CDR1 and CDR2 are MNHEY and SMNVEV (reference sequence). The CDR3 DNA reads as TGTGCCAGCAGAGGGTTAAGGGACAGGACTAACTATGGCTACACCTTC. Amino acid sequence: CASRGLRDRTNYGYTF.

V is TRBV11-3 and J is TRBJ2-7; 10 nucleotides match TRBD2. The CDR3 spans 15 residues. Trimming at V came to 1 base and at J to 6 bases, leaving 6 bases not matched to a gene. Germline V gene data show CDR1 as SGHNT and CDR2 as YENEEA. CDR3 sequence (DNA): TGTGCCAGCAGCTTAGCAGCGGGAGGGCTCGGCGAGCAGTACTTC. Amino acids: CASSLAAGGLGEQYF. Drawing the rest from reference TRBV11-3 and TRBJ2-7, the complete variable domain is EAGVVQSPRYKIIEKKQPVAFWCNPISGHNTLYWYLQNLGQGPELLIRYENEEAVDDSQLPKDRFSAERLKGVDSTLKIQPAELGDSAVYLCASSLAAGGLGEQYFGPGTRLTVT.

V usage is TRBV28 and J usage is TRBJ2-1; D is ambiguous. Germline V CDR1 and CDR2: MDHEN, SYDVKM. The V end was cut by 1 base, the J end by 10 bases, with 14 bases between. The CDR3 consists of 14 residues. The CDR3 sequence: CASSLLTSDWEQFF. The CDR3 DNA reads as TGTGCCAGCAGTTTATTGACTTCTGATTGGGAGCAGTTCTTC.

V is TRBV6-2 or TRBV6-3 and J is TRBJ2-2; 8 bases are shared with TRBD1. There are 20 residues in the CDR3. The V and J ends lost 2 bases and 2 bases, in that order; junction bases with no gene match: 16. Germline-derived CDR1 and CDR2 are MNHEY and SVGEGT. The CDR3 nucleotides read TGTGCCAGCAGTTACCCAACGAGACAGGGGCTCGTCCTAAACACCGGGGAGCTGTTTTTT. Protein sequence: CASSYPTRQGLVLNTGELFF.

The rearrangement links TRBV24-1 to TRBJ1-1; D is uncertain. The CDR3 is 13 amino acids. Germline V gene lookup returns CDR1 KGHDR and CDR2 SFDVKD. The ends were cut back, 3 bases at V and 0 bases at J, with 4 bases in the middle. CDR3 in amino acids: CATSDELNTEAFF. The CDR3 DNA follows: TGTGCCACCAGTGATGAGTTGAACACTGAAGCTTTCTTT.

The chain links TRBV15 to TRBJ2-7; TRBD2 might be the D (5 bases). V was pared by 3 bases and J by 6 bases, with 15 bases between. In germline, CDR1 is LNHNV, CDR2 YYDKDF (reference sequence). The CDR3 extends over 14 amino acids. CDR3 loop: CATSRMRESLEQYF. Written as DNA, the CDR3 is TGTGCCACCAGCAGGATGAGGGAGTCTCTCGAGCAGTACTTC.

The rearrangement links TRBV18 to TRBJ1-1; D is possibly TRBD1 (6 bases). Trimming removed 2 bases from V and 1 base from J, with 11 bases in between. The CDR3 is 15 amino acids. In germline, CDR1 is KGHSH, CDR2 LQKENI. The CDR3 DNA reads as TGTGCCAGCTCACCATCGACAGGTACGAACACTGAAGCTTTCTTT. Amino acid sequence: CASSPSTGTNTEAFF.

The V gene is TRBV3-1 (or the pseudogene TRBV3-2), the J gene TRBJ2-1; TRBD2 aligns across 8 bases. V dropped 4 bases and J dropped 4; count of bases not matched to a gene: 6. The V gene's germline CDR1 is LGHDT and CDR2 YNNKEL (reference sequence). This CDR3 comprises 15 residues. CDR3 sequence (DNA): TGTGCCAGCAGCCTGTTCCTAGCGGGTTACAATGAGCAGTTCTTC. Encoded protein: CASSLFLAGYNEQFF.

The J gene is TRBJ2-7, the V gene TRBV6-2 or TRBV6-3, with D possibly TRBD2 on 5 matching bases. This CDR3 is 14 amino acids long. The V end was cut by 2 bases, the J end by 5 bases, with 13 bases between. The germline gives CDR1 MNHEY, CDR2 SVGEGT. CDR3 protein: CASSYVPSLDEQYF. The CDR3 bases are TGTGCCAGCAGTTACGTCCCTAGCCTTGACGAGCAGTACTTC.

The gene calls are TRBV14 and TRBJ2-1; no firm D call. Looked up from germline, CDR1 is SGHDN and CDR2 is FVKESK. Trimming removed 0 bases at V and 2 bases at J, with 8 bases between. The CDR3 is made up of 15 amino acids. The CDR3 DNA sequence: TGTGCCAGCAGCCAAGAAGTAACTACCTACAATGAGCAGTTCTTC. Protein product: CASSQEVTTYNEQFF.

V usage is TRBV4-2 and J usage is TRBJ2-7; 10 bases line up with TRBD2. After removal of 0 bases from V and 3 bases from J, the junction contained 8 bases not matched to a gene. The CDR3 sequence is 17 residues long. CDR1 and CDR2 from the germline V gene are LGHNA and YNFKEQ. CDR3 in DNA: TGTGCCAGCAGCCAAGAACCGGGACTAGCGAGACTCTACGAGCAGTACTTC. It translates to CASSQEPGLARLYEQYF.